These T cell receptor beta chains were read from a single sample in a study of T cell responses to AZD1222 COVID-19 vaccine. Repertoires were generated with immunoSEQ multiplex PCR, while TCRdb's copy carries only in-frame clones and drops some. There are approximately 170,000 clones in the sample; approximately 94% occur only once, and roughly 5.6% lies in the top ten. This specimen consisted of peripheral blood, obtained 28 days after the second AZD1222 dose. The receptor set was obtained from an adult who received the AZD1222 COVID-19 vaccine. CDR3s include the opening cysteine and the closing phenylalanine or tryptophan. The order of the fields is D gene, V gene, clone size, J gene, CDR3 protein, CDR3 DNA. A D gene is named only where the DNA matches it firmly. Not all rows give a size; the values are once, few, many and, for expanded clones, a class.

d_call: TRBD1; v_call: TRBV11-1; clone_size: NA; j_call: TRBJ2-3; cdr3_aa: CASTSPQGASTDTQYF; cdr3_nt: TGTGCCAGCACCTCCCCGCAGGGGGCTAGCACAGATACGCAGTATTTT
d_call: TRBD1; v_call: TRBV28; clone_size: NA; j_call: TRBJ2-7; cdr3_aa: CASRLTGMGSYEQYF; cdr3_nt: TGTGCCAGCAGATTGACAGGGATGGGCTCCTACGAGCAGTACTTC
d_call: NA; v_call: TRBV7-6; clone_size: NA; j_call: TRBJ2-1; cdr3_aa: CASSSQRYNEQFF; cdr3_nt: TGTGCCAGCAGCTCCCAACGTTACAATGAGCAGTTCTTC
d_call: TRBD2; v_call: TRBV4-1; clone_size: NA; j_call: TRBJ2-3; cdr3_aa: CASSLLAGGVTDTQYF; cdr3_nt: TGCGCCAGCAGCCTCTTGGCGGGAGGGGTCACAGATACGCAGTATTTT
d_call: NA; v_call: TRBV7-9; clone_size: NA; j_call: TRBJ1-5; cdr3_aa: CASSLGPWPQHF; cdr3_nt: TGTGCCAGCAGCTTAGGCCCCTGGCCCCAGCATTTT
d_call: NA; v_call: TRBV19; clone_size: NA; j_call: TRBJ1-5; cdr3_aa: CASSRGGGQPQHF; cdr3_nt: TGTGCCAGTAGTCGCGGCGGGGGGCAGCCCCAGCATTTT
d_call: NA; v_call: TRBV28; clone_size: NA; j_call: TRBJ2-7; cdr3_aa: CASSLTAPREQYF; cdr3_nt: TGTGCCAGCAGTTTAACGGCCCCGAGGGAGCAGTACTTC
d_call: NA; v_call: TRBV9; clone_size: NA; j_call: TRBJ2-1; cdr3_aa: CASSPRTQGDEQFF; cdr3_nt: TGTGCCAGCAGCCCGCGGACACAAGGGGATGAGCAGTTCTTC
d_call: NA; v_call: TRBV30; clone_size: NA; j_call: TRBJ2-5; cdr3_aa: CAWRLGGTETQYF; cdr3_nt: TGTGCCTGGAGGTTAGGGGGTACAGAGACCCAGTACTTC
d_call: NA; v_call: TRBV19; clone_size: NA; j_call: TRBJ1-3; cdr3_aa: CASSGGLNSGNTIYF; cdr3_nt: TGTGCCAGTAGTGGAGGACTGAACTCTGGAAACACCATATATTTT
d_call: NA; v_call: TRBV5-6; clone_size: NA; j_call: TRBJ2-7; cdr3_aa: CASGDRGRSSGSYEQYF; cdr3_nt: TGTGCCAGCGGGGACAGGGGGAGGTCTAGCGGGAGTTACGAGCAGTACTTC
d_call: NA; v_call: TRBV7-2; clone_size: NA; j_call: TRBJ1-1; cdr3_aa: CASISGPSNTEAFF; cdr3_nt: TGTGCCAGCATCTCGGGACCATCGAACACTGAAGCTTTCTTT
d_call: NA; v_call: TRBV18; clone_size: NA; j_call: TRBJ2-2; cdr3_aa: CASSHSEAEGTGELFF; cdr3_nt: TGTGCCAGCTCCCATAGTGAGGCCGAGGGCACCGGGGAGCTGTTTTTT
d_call: NA; v_call: TRBV6-6; clone_size: NA; j_call: TRBJ2-7; cdr3_aa: CASSQGGNEQYF; cdr3_nt: TGTGCCAGCAGCCAGGGGGGTAACGAGCAGTACTTC
d_call: TRBD2; v_call: TRBV20-1; clone_size: NA; j_call: TRBJ2-7; cdr3_aa: CSASFPSSGRNSYEQYF; cdr3_nt: TGCAGTGCTAGTTTTCCCTCTAGCGGGAGAAACTCCTACGAGCAGTACTTC
d_call: NA; v_call: TRBV6-5; clone_size: NA; j_call: TRBJ1-6; cdr3_aa: CASSPYNSPLHF; cdr3_nt: TGTGCCAGCAGTCCGTATAATTCACCCCTCCACTTT
d_call: NA; v_call: TRBV7-2; clone_size: NA; j_call: TRBJ2-3; cdr3_aa: CASSLGPAGLSTDTQYF; cdr3_nt: TGTGCCAGCAGCTTAGGTCCAGCGGGCCTAAGCACAGATACGCAGTATTTT
d_call: NA; v_call: TRBV15; clone_size: NA; j_call: TRBJ2-7; cdr3_aa: CATSSGTRLREQYF; cdr3_nt: TGTGCCACCAGCTCTGGAACCAGGCTGCGGGAGCAGTACTTC
d_call: NA; v_call: TRBV9; clone_size: NA; j_call: TRBJ1-2; cdr3_aa: CASSEGGRGTGYTF; cdr3_nt: TGTGCCAGCAGCGAGGGGGGCCGGGGAACCGGCTACACCTTC
d_call: NA; v_call: TRBV6-5; clone_size: NA; j_call: TRBJ1-1; cdr3_aa: CASSYTPRMNTEAFF; cdr3_nt: TGTGCCAGCAGTTACACCCCCAGAATGAACACTGAAGCTTTCTTT
d_call: NA; v_call: TRBV4-2; clone_size: NA; j_call: TRBJ1-2; cdr3_aa: CASSQSRGYGYTF; cdr3_nt: TGTGCCAGCAGCCAATCCAGAGGTTATGGCTACACCTTC
d_call: NA; v_call: TRBV28; clone_size: NA; j_call: TRBJ1-5; cdr3_aa: CASSLGLAQPQHF; cdr3_nt: TGTGCCAGCAGTTTGGGGTTGGCTCAGCCCCAGCATTTT
d_call: NA; v_call: TRBV7-9; clone_size: NA; j_call: TRBJ2-1; cdr3_aa: CASSLWSLNEQFF; cdr3_nt: TGTGCCAGCAGCTTATGGAGCCTCAATGAGCAGTTCTTC
d_call: NA; v_call: TRBV13; clone_size: NA; j_call: TRBJ1-3; cdr3_aa: CASSIGHPSGNTIYF; cdr3_nt: TGTGCCAGCAGCATCGGGCACCCCTCTGGAAACACCATATATTTT
d_call: NA; v_call: TRBV19; clone_size: NA; j_call: TRBJ1-1; cdr3_aa: CASSIGGRGQNTEAFF; cdr3_nt: TGTGCCAGTAGTATAGGGGGTCGAGGTCAGAACACTGAAGCTTTCTTT
d_call: NA; v_call: TRBV20-1; clone_size: NA; j_call: TRBJ1-6; cdr3_aa: CSASLGNSPLHF; cdr3_nt: TGCAGTGCTAGTCTGGGGAATTCACCCCTCCACTTT
d_call: NA; v_call: TRBV9; clone_size: NA; j_call: TRBJ1-3; cdr3_aa: CASSSPGTAGNTIYF; cdr3_nt: TGTGCCAGCAGCTCACCAGGTACAGCTGGAAACACCATATATTTT
d_call: NA; v_call: TRBV4-1; clone_size: NA; j_call: TRBJ1-3; cdr3_aa: CASRQVTHLGGNTIYF; cdr3_nt: TGCGCCAGCAGACAAGTCACCCACCTGGGGGGAAACACCATATATTTT
d_call: NA; v_call: TRBV28; clone_size: NA; j_call: TRBJ2-1; cdr3_aa: CASSLPGKTYNEQFF; cdr3_nt: TGTGCCAGCAGTTTACCGGGGAAGACCTACAATGAGCAGTTCTTC
d_call: NA; v_call: TRBV20-1; clone_size: NA; j_call: TRBJ2-7; cdr3_aa: CSASEVSYEQYF; cdr3_nt: TGCAGTGCTAGTGAGGTCTCCTACGAGCAGTACTTC
d_call: TRBD2; v_call: TRBV2; clone_size: NA; j_call: TRBJ2-1; cdr3_aa: CASGGDGTYNEQFF; cdr3_nt: TGTGCCAGCGGGGGGGATGGGACCTACAATGAGCAGTTCTTC
d_call: NA; v_call: TRBV6-4; clone_size: NA; j_call: TRBJ2-1; cdr3_aa: CASSGTGYNEQFF; cdr3_nt: TGTGCCAGCAGTGGCACAGGGTACAATGAGCAGTTCTTC
d_call: TRBD1; v_call: TRBV19; clone_size: NA; j_call: TRBJ1-6; cdr3_aa: CASRETGVLSPLHF; cdr3_nt: TGTGCCAGTAGAGAAACAGGGGTTTTGTCACCCCTCCACTTT
d_call: NA; v_call: TRBV4-1; clone_size: NA; j_call: TRBJ1-4; cdr3_aa: CASSQGHGGNEKLFF; cdr3_nt: TGCGCCAGCAGCCAAGGGCACGGAGGGAATGAAAAACTGTTTTTT
d_call: NA; v_call: TRBV7-2; clone_size: NA; j_call: TRBJ2-7; cdr3_aa: CASSLASLYEQYF; cdr3_nt: TGTGCCAGCAGCTTAGCATCCCTCTACGAGCAGTACTTC
d_call: NA; v_call: TRBV5-8; clone_size: NA; j_call: TRBJ2-1; cdr3_aa: CASRGVSSYNEQFF; cdr3_nt: TGTGCCAGCAGAGGGGTGAGCTCCTACAATGAGCAGTTCTTC
d_call: TRBD1; v_call: TRBV5-4; clone_size: NA; j_call: TRBJ1-6; cdr3_aa: CATGQGGNSPLHF; cdr3_nt: TGTGCCACTGGACAGGGAGGGAATTCACCCCTCCACTTT
d_call: NA; v_call: TRBV5-1; clone_size: NA; j_call: TRBJ2-1; cdr3_aa: CASSPGSGYEQFF; cdr3_nt: TGCGCCAGCAGCCCCGGATCGGGATATGAGCAGTTCTTC
d_call: NA; v_call: TRBV2; clone_size: NA; j_call: TRBJ1-6; cdr3_aa: CASKGSYNSPLHF; cdr3_nt: TGTGCCAGCAAGGGCTCCTATAATTCACCCCTCCACTTT
d_call: NA; v_call: TRBV12-3/TRBV12-4; clone_size: NA; j_call: TRBJ2-1; cdr3_aa: CASSFWSYNEQFF; cdr3_nt: TGTGCCAGCAGTTTTTGGTCTTACAATGAGCAGTTCTTC
d_call: NA; v_call: TRBV12-3/TRBV12-4; clone_size: NA; j_call: TRBJ2-1; cdr3_aa: CASSFGPYNEQFF; cdr3_nt: TGTGCCAGCAGTTTTGGGCCCTACAATGAGCAGTTCTTC
d_call: TRBD1; v_call: TRBV7-9; clone_size: NA; j_call: TRBJ1-3; cdr3_aa: CASSRIETGAGGNTIYF; cdr3_nt: TGTGCCAGCAGCCGGATAGAGACAGGGGCGGGTGGAAACACCATATATTTT
d_call: TRBD2; v_call: TRBV19; clone_size: NA; j_call: TRBJ2-7; cdr3_aa: CASSIQQRGLAGFEQYF; cdr3_nt: TGTGCCAGTAGTATACAGCAGAGGGGTCTAGCGGGATTCGAGCAGTACTTC
d_call: NA; v_call: TRBV30; clone_size: NA; j_call: TRBJ2-7; cdr3_aa: CAWSIQLSYEQYF; cdr3_nt: TGTGCCTGGAGTATACAGCTCTCCTACGAGCAGTACTTC
d_call: NA; v_call: TRBV19; clone_size: NA; j_call: TRBJ1-2; cdr3_aa: CASSINEIGEGGYTF; cdr3_nt: TGTGCCAGTAGTATTAATGAAATCGGTGAGGGAGGCTACACCTTC
d_call: NA; v_call: TRBV2; clone_size: NA; j_call: TRBJ1-2; cdr3_aa: CASSASGIPNYGYTF; cdr3_nt: TGTGCCAGCAGTGCAAGCGGGATACCCAACTATGGCTACACCTTC
d_call: NA; v_call: TRBV11-3; clone_size: NA; j_call: TRBJ2-4; cdr3_aa: CASSSILAKNIQYF; cdr3_nt: TGTGCCAGCAGCTCCATCCTAGCCAAAAACATTCAGTACTTC
d_call: TRBD1; v_call: TRBV5-4; clone_size: once; j_call: TRBJ2-7; cdr3_aa: CASSLGGQGTYEQYF; cdr3_nt: TGTGCCAGCAGCCTGGGAGGACAGGGAACCTACGAGCAGTACTTC
d_call: NA; v_call: TRBV7-2; clone_size: NA; j_call: TRBJ1-5; cdr3_aa: CASSPGAASNQPQHF; cdr3_nt: TGTGCCAGCAGTCCCGGGGCGGCTAGCAATCAGCCCCAGCATTTT